The 19 T cell receptor beta chains below come from one sample, sequenced in a study of shared clonotypes between healthy human individuals. The repertoire was sequenced with immunoSEQ multiplex PCR; TCRdb's copy has only in-frame clones and lacks some. The sample yields about 490,000 clones, roughly four fifths seen once. The material sequenced was PBMCs. The receptors derive from a middle-aged woman in good health. Some clones in this sample may be carry-over from other donors' samples.

This chain links TRBV11-2 with TRBJ2-5; D unresolved. The assigned J gene may be wrong: the sequence end matches TRBJ2-7 better. The V gene's germline CDR1 is SGHAT and CDR2 FQNNGV. The CDR3 runs 14 residues. For the CDR3, the DNA is TGTGCCAGCAGCTTAGGGGTCGGTAACTACGAGCAGTACTTC. This translates into CASSLGVGNYEQYF.

This chain uses TRBV19 with TRBJ2-5, with 9 positions matching TRBD2. Unmatched junction bases numbered 10, after V lost 2 bases and J lost 3 bases. Germline CDR1 reads LNHDA; CDR2 reads SQIVND (reference sequence). The CDR3 is made up of 17 amino acids. CDR3 DNA: TGTGCCAGTAGTATAATTAGCGGGAGTATCGGGAAAGAGACCCAGTACTTC. It is translated as CASSIISGSIGKETQYF.

Comments on this clone: The sample contains more than one DNA sequence encoding this CDR3. V and J are TRBV28 and TRBJ1-1; no clear D. The CDR3 contains 12 residues. Germline V gene sequence: CDR1 MDHEN, CDR2 SYDVKM. V shed 6 bases and J shed 1 base, with 6 bases lying between them. The CDR3 region is CASRDPNTEAFF. The DNA for the CDR3 is TGTGCCAGCAGGGACCCGAACACTGAAGCTTTCTTT.

This chain joins TRBV10-2 and TRBJ1-1, with a weak D call TRBD1 (5 bases). The CDR3 is made up of 16 amino acids. Germline V gene lookup returns CDR1 WSHSY and CDR2 SAAADI. The V gene lost 2 bases and the J gene lost 1 base, with 14 bases spanning the gap. The CDR3 protein is CASSERSGRGNTEAFF. CDR3 coding DNA: TGCGCCAGCAGTGAGAGGTCAGGGCGGGGGAACACTGAAGCTTTCTTT.

The chain carries TRBV19 and TRBJ2-6; D is perhaps TRBD1 (5 bases). The V gene's germline CDR1 is LNHDA and CDR2 SQIVND (reference sequence). This CDR3 contains 17 residues. The ends were cut back, 7 bases at V and 0 bases at J, with 16 bases in the middle. CDR3 in DNA: TGTGCCAGTATCCAACAGGCAAACCCCTCTGGGGCCAACGTCCTGACTTTC. It specifies CASIQQANPSGANVLTF. The variable domain in full, completed from reference TRBV19 and TRBJ2-6, reads DGGITQSPKYLFRKEGQNVTLSCEQNLNHDAMYWYRQDPGQGLRLIYYSQIVNDFQKGDIAEGYSVSREKKESFPLTVTSAQKNPTAFYLCASIQQANPSGANVLTFGAGSRLTVL.

This sequence joins TRBV19 and TRBJ1-3, with 7 nucleotides matching TRBD1. CDR3 length: 15 residues. Losses at the gene ends were 4 bases for V and 0 bases for J; bases not matched to a gene: 3. Germline V gene data show CDR1 as LNHDA and CDR2 as SQIVND (reference sequence). CDR3 coding DNA: TGTGCCAGTAGTACCCGGACAGGCTCTGGAAACACCATATATTTT. Amino acid sequence: CASSTRTGSGNTIYF.

The chain is built from TRBV19 and TRBJ2-7, with 7 bases that match TRBD2. V was pared by 11 bases and J by 7 bases, with 11 bases of the junction left unmatched. This CDR3 has 12 amino acids. Germline loops: CDR1 LNHDA, CDR2 SQIVND (reference sequence). The CDR3 DNA follows: TGTGCCGAGAGGGAGGGAGTAGAGGAGCAGTACTTC. This sequence encodes CAEREGVEEQYF.

This chain connects TRBV2 to TRBJ2-5; TRBD2 matches 12 bases. V was clipped by 5 bases and J by 2 bases; unmatched bases: 9. Germline CDR1 is SNHLY and CDR2 is FYNNEI. This CDR3 has 17 residues. CDR3: CASSLLLAGGDQETQYF. As DNA, the CDR3 is TGTGCCAGCAGTCTTTTACTAGCGGGAGGCGATCAAGAGACCCAGTACTTC.

The V and J genes are TRBV11-3 and TRBJ2-7, with D perhaps assigned TRBD1 or TRBD2 (5 bases each). The CDR3 extends over 17 amino acids. From germline, CDR1 is SGHNT and CDR2 YENEEA. Between the trimmed V and J ends, which lost 1 base and 6 bases, there was a span of 22 bases. CDR3 in DNA: TGTGCCAGCAGCTTAGCCGGGACGTCCCCACCAGGCCGCGAGCAGTACTTC. Protein sequence: CASSLAGTSPPGREQYF.

This clone was picked up one time. The rearrangement uses TRBV7-2 and TRBJ2-1; a possible D gene is TRBD2 (7 bases). The germline gives CDR1 SGHTA, CDR2 FQGNSA. Between the trimmed V and J ends, which lost 6 bases and 4 bases, there was a span of 22 bases. This CDR3 comprises 17 residues. In nucleotides, the CDR3 is TGTGCCAGCAGTCCCCGGGGGCTGGGCGGGGGATACAATGAGCAGTTCTTC. This gives the protein CASSPRGLGGGYNEQFF.

The chain couples TRBV7-8 to TRBJ2-2; D uncertain. This CDR3 is built from 14 residues. Germline CDR1 SGHVS, CDR2 FQNEAQ. Trimming shortened V by 6 bases and J by 7 bases, and 15 bases separated the two germline ends. The CDR3 nucleotides are TGTGCCAGCAGACCGTTTAACGAGATCGGGGAGCTGTTTTTT. The encoded protein is CASRPFNEIGELFF.

The chain joins TRBV4-3 to TRBJ2-3, with 12 bases fitting TRBD2. CDR3 length: 19 residues. The germline CDR1 and CDR2 sequences are LGHNA and YSLEER. V lost 1 base to trimming and J lost 5 bases; unmatched junction nucleotides: 13. The CDR3 protein is CASSQGGLAGGRGQDTQYF. The CDR3 nucleotides are TGCGCCAGCAGCCAAGGAGGGCTAGCGGGAGGGAGGGGGCAAGATACGCAGTATTTT.

This chain joins TRBV6-4 and TRBJ2-3, with 8 bases aligning to TRBD2. Per the germline V gene, CDR1 is MRHNA and CDR2 is SNTAGT. Losses at the gene ends were 5 bases for V and 5 bases for J; bases not matched to a gene: 3. This CDR3 has 13 residues. The CDR3 reads CASSSGSGDTQYF. In DNA form, the CDR3 reads TGTGCCAGCAGTAGCGGGAGTGGAGATACGCAGTATTTT.

This clone has a count of ten or more. The CDR3 region has the DNA TGTGCCTGGGCGGGACAGCTTGACGCCGGGGAGCTGTTTTTT. Protein sequence: CAWAGQLDAGELFF. The chain carries TRBV30 and TRBJ2-2; tentative D call: TRBD1 (7 bases). This CDR3 has 14 amino acids. Germline V gene data show CDR1 as GTSNPN and CDR2 as SVGIG (reference sequence). V was trimmed by 5 bases and J by 6 bases, leaving 16 bases between them.

This clone came up a few times. CDR3 in amino acids: CASHRTGDQPQHF. As DNA, the CDR3 is TGTGCCAGCCACCGAACTGGGGATCAGCCCCAGCATTTT. The V call is TRBV2, the J call TRBJ1-5, with D hard to call. V lost 8 bases to trimming and J lost 5 bases, with 13 bases between them. Germline CDR1 SNHLY, CDR2 FYNNEI. This CDR3 is built from 13 residues. Combining the CDR3 with reference TRBV2 and TRBJ1-5 gives the whole variable domain EPEVTQTPSHQVTQMGQEVILRCVPISNHLYFYWYRQILGQKVEFLVSFYNNEISEKSEIFDDQFSVERPDGSNFTLKIRSTKLEDSAMYFCASHRTGDQPQHFGDGTRLSIL.

This clone has at least ten counts. This chain uses TRBV19 with TRBJ1-5; D remains unclear. The CDR3 length is 14 residues. Trimming cost V 3 bases and J 5 bases, with 11 bases left between them. Germline V lookup: CDR1 LNHDA, CDR2 SQIVND (reference sequence). CDR3 DNA: TGTGCCAGTAGTATCAGAACGCCTGATCAGCCCCAGCATTTT. This encodes CASSIRTPDQPQHF. Together with reference TRBV19 and TRBJ1-5, the CDR3 gives the full variable domain: DGGITQSPKYLFRKEGQNVTLSCEQNLNHDAMYWYRQDPGQGLRLIYYSQIVNDFQKGDIAEGYSVSREKKESFPLTVTSAQKNPTAFYLCASSIRTPDQPQHFGDGTRLSIL.

This clone was picked up a small number of times. The V call is TRBV5-4, the J call TRBJ2-3; TRBD2 agrees at 13 bases. The V gene's germline CDR1 is SGHNT and CDR2 YYREEE (reference sequence). This CDR3 is built from 16 residues. V lost 2 bases, J lost 1 base, and 1 base stayed unmatched. Here the CDR3 reads CASSFGLAGGTDTQYF. For the CDR3, the DNA is TGTGCCAGCAGCTTCGGACTAGCGGGAGGCACAGATACGCAGTATTTT. Full variable domain (remainder filled in from reference TRBV5-4 and TRBJ2-3): ETGVTQSPTHLIKTRGQQVTLRCSSQSGHNTVSWYQQALGQGPQFIFQYYREEENGRGNFPPRFSGLQFPNYSSELNVNALELDDSALYLCASSFGLAGGTDTQYFGPGTRLTVL.

Details on this clone: The junction differs from germline at one of its ends, possibly a read error. This sample also contains other DNA sequences that code for the same CDR3. The chain is built from TRBV5-4 and TRBJ2-1; 8 bases match TRBD2. The CDR3 loop spans 15 amino acids. Germline loops: CDR1 SGHNT, CDR2 YYREEE (reference sequence). In DNA, the CDR3 is TGCGCCAGCTTCCCCCCCGGGAGGGCTATCGATGAGCAGTTCTTC. Its translation: CASFPPGRAIDEQFF.

This clone showed up just once. The chain recombines TRBV19 with TRBJ2-2, with D unresolved. Germline V CDR1 and CDR2: LNHDA, SQIVND (reference sequence). The CDR3 has 14 residues. The V end lost 4 bases, the J end lost 6 bases, and 12 bases lay between the germline ends. CDR3 in DNA: TGTGCCAGTAGTAATACGTGGAGTCCCGGGGAGCTGTTTTTT. Its protein product is CASSNTWSPGELFF.